This is a list of T cell receptor beta chains from one sample in a study of OX40 agonist ivuxolimab in advanced cancers. Clones were sequenced by immunoSEQ multiplex PCR, and TCRdb holds only the in-frame ones, with some missing. The sample comprises fewer than 85,000 clones, about nine tenths of which are singletons, and approximately 0.5% rests with the top ten. Source: CD4+ or CD8+ T cells sorted from blood, taken in a trial of the OX40 agonist ivuxolimab. The receptor set was obtained from an adult with an advanced solid tumor such as melanoma, head and neck, liver or kidney cancer. CDR3s include the opening cysteine and the closing phenylalanine or tryptophan. The D gene is left open where the match is weak. The size of a clone is reported for some rows only, either as once, few or many, or as a class for expanded clones.

cdr3_nt	cdr3_aa	v_call	j_call	clone_size	d_call
TGTGCCAGCAGCTTAGGTCGGGGGGCGAGCTCTGGAAACACCATATATTTT	CASSLGRGASSGNTIYF	TRBV7-2	TRBJ1-3	NA	NA
TGTGCCAGCAGCTTGAACCGACTAGCGGGATGGAATGAGCAGTTCTTC	CASSLNRLAGWNEQFF	TRBV7-3	TRBJ2-1	NA	TRBD2
TGTGCCAGCAGCGTAACGGGACTAGCGGGAGCAAAGGAGCAGTTCTTC	CASSVTGLAGAKEQFF	TRBV7-3	TRBJ2-1	NA	TRBD2
TGTGCCAGCAGCCCCAGCGGGAGGGGAGGTGAGCAGTTCTTC	CASSPSGRGGEQFF	TRBV11-2	TRBJ2-1	NA	TRBD2
TGTGCCAGCGGCTCCGGGACAGACTACGAGCAGTACTTC	CASGSGTDYEQYF	TRBV11-3	TRBJ2-7	NA	TRBD1
TGCGCCAGCAGCCACCCCAGGGGTTTCGGGAACACCGGGGAGCTGTTTTTT	CASSHPRGFGNTGELFF	TRBV4-3	TRBJ2-2	NA	NA
TGTGCCTGGAGTGCGGGGGCCTACTATGGCTACACCTTC	CAWSAGAYYGYTF	TRBV30	TRBJ1-2	NA	NA
TGTGCCAGCAGTAAACAGGGGTCCTACAATGAGCAGTTCTTC	CASSKQGSYNEQFF	TRBV25-1	TRBJ2-1	NA	TRBD1
TGCAGCGTTGGCCTTCCGGGCTCTAGCGTCACAGATACGCAGTATTTT	CSVGLPGSSVTDTQYF	TRBV29-1	TRBJ2-3	NA	NA
TGTGCCAGCTCACCAAACGGTCCACGGGGGGATACGCAGTATTTT	CASSPNGPRGDTQYF	TRBV18	TRBJ2-3	NA	NA
TGTGCCAGCAGTTTTATAGGGCCAAACACCGGGGAGCTGTTTTTT	CASSFIGPNTGELFF	TRBV28	TRBJ2-2	NA	NA
TGTGCCAGCAGCTTACAGGGGGTCTCCTACGAGCAGTACTTC	CASSLQGVSYEQYF	TRBV7-8	TRBJ2-7	NA	TRBD1
TGTGCCAGCAGCGTCGGCGGAAACCCCTACAATGAGCAGTTCTTC	CASSVGGNPYNEQFF	TRBV9	TRBJ2-1	NA	NA
TGTGCCAGCACCCGAGGCAATCAGCCCCAGCATTTT	CASTRGNQPQHF	TRBV28	TRBJ1-5	NA	NA
TGTGCCAGCAGTCCTGACAGGGCCGACAACTATGGCTACACCTTC	CASSPDRADNYGYTF	TRBV6-4	TRBJ1-2	NA	TRBD1
TGTGCCAGCAGCATAGGGACTAGCGGCCGCACCGGGGAGCTGTTTTTT	CASSIGTSGRTGELFF	TRBV9	TRBJ2-2	NA	TRBD2
TGTGCCAGTAGTCCGACGGTCAATCAGCCCCAGCATTTT	CASSPTVNQPQHF	TRBV19	TRBJ1-5	NA	NA
TGTGCCACTGGGAGGGGTCTGGCCGAGCAGTACTTC	CATGRGLAEQYF	TRBV10-3	TRBJ2-7	NA	TRBD2
TGTGCCAGTAGGCCCTCGGGGGGAGGATTCTATGGCTACACCTTC	CASRPSGGGFYGYTF	TRBV19	TRBJ1-2	few	NA
TGTGCCAGCAGCAATGCCGGGACCAAACAATCGCCAGGAAACACCATATATTTT	CASSNAGTKQSPGNTIYF	TRBV5-6	TRBJ1-3	NA	NA
TGTGCCAGTACCTCAGGAACAGGCGATACGCAGTATTTT	CASTSGTGDTQYF	TRBV19	TRBJ2-3	NA	NA
TGTGCCAGCAGCCAGCCGGGACAGCGCACCAACACCTTC	CASSQPGQRTNTF	TRBV14	TRBJ1-2	NA	TRBD1
TGTGCCAGCAGACGAAGGTTTTTAACAGATACGCAGTATTTT	CASRRRFLTDTQYF	TRBV27	TRBJ2-3	once	NA
TGCGCCAGCAGCGACAGGGGCCACTTTGGAAACACCATATATTTT	CASSDRGHFGNTIYF	TRBV5-1	TRBJ1-3	NA	TRBD1
TGTGCCAGCTCACACACTAGCGGGTTTCTGCCCTACGAGCAGTACTTC	CASSHTSGFLPYEQYF	TRBV18	TRBJ2-7	NA	TRBD2
TGTGCCAGCATGGACCAGGGGCGCCCCTACGAGCAGTACTTC	CASMDQGRPYEQYF	TRBV2	TRBJ2-7	NA	NA
TGTGCCAGCAGCTTAGTAGGACAGGGGCTCTACGAGCAGTACTTC	CASSLVGQGLYEQYF	TRBV7-2	TRBJ2-7	NA	TRBD1
TGCGCCAGCAGCCAAGATGAGGCGAGGGAGCAGTTCTTC	CASSQDEAREQFF	TRBV4-3	TRBJ2-1	once	NA
TGTGCCAGCAGTTACTCGATTTGGTCGGATACGCAGTATTTT	CASSYSIWSDTQYF	TRBV6-6	TRBJ2-3	NA	NA
TGCGCCAGCAGCCAAGGGACGAAGGGAGGTACTACCGCTCAGATACAATACAATGAGCAGTTCTTC	CASSQGTKGGTTAQIQYNEQFF	TRBV4-3	TRBJ2-1	NA	NA
TGTGCCAGCAGTTACTCACCAGGGGAGCGCACCTACGAGCAGTACTTC	CASSYSPGERTYEQYF	TRBV6-6	TRBJ2-7	NA	NA
TGTGCCTGGAGAACAGGGCATGGCTACACCTTC	CAWRTGHGYTF	TRBV30	TRBJ1-2	NA	NA
TGTGCCAGCAGGAAACAGGGGGCCGCCACTGAAGCTTTCTTT	CASRKQGAATEAFF	TRBV6-5	TRBJ1-1	NA	TRBD1
TGTGCCACCAGCAGCGACAGGGGTAGGGAGACCCAGTACTTC	CATSSDRGRETQYF	TRBV15	TRBJ2-5	NA	TRBD1
TGTGCCAGCACCATAACCCAGAGGGGGGTTAACTATGGCTACACCTTC	CASTITQRGVNYGYTF	TRBV7-2	TRBJ1-2	NA	NA
TGCAGCGTTCCAAAAGGGCTGAACTATGGCTACACCTTC	CSVPKGLNYGYTF	TRBV29-1	TRBJ1-2	NA	NA
TGTGCCAGCAGCGACGGGGTCAGTAATTCACCCCTCCACTTT	CASSDGVSNSPLHF	TRBV11-3	TRBJ1-6	NA	NA
TGTGCCGTCCAACGGGGGGGATACACCGGGGAGCTGTTTTTT	CAVQRGGYTGELFF	TRBV27	TRBJ2-2	NA	TRBD2
TGTGCCAGCAGTTACTGGACAGGGGGTCGGTACGAGCAGTACTTC	CASSYWTGGRYEQYF	TRBV6-5	TRBJ2-7	NA	TRBD1
TGCGCCAGCAGCACGGGGGACAGGGTCTCTGGGGCCAACGTCCTGACTTTC	CASSTGDRVSGANVLTF	TRBV5-1	TRBJ2-6	once	TRBD1
TGTGCCAGCAGCTTAGGAGGCAGGGAGGACGGGGGCTACACCTTC	CASSLGGREDGGYTF	TRBV7-9	TRBJ1-2	NA	NA
TGCGCCAGCAGCCTCGCTCTCGGTGGGGAAGCCGCTGGGGCAACTAATGAAAAACTGTTTTTT	CASSLALGGEAAGATNEKLFF	TRBV4-3	TRBJ1-4	NA	NA
TGTGCCAGTAGTATTAACAGGTCGGCCAAAAACATTCAGTACTTC	CASSINRSAKNIQYF	TRBV19	TRBJ2-4	NA	NA
TGTGCCAGCAGCTCAAAGACAGGGGTGGCTAATGAAAAACTGTTTTTT	CASSSKTGVANEKLFF	TRBV5-8	TRBJ1-4	once	TRBD1
TGCGCCAGCAGCTTGGCCAGGCTAGCGGGAGCTAATGAGCAGTTCTTC	CASSLARLAGANEQFF	TRBV5-1	TRBJ2-1	NA	TRBD2
TGCAGTGCTAGTATTGACGACGTCCTGACTTTC	CSASIDDVLTF	TRBV20-1	TRBJ2-6	NA	NA
TGTGCCAGTAGTTTCCTAGCGGGAGCCGACACCGGGGAGCTGTTTTTT	CASSFLAGADTGELFF	TRBV19	TRBJ2-2	NA	TRBD2